The table lists the clone carrying this T cell receptor beta chain with a few counts. Per the study methods: Amplification of reference gene primers provided the estimated nucleated cell counts. Assay: immunoSEQ multiplex PCR; the TCRdb copy retains only in-frame clones and omits some. The V and J calls and clone size were taken over from that table, and D and trimming were inferred from the DNA. The repertoire holds about 380,000 clones, 85% to 90% seen once, with 1.2% in the top ten. The CDR3 consists of 13 residues. V dropped 8 bases and J dropped 5; count of bases not matched to a gene: 5. Germline CDR1 and CDR2: MNHEY and SVGAGI. The source of the sample is a study of blood T cell repertoires in COVID-19. Study summary: Samples representing acute and convalescent COVID-19 were sourced from the United States, Italy and Spain. From T cells, B-cell-depleted T cells, or PBMCs came the material, which was cDNA or gDNA.

Cohort 3 donors counted as recovered after two negative PCRs, clearance, or resolved symptoms. This clonotype originated in a woman between 18 and 29 years old who had recovered from COVID-19. Material: PBMCs or T cells enriched from blood (not recorded which). The rearrangement joins TRBV6-5 to TRBJ1-5, with 8 positions matching TRBD1. In DNA, the CDR3 is TGTGCCAGCCGCAGGGGGCTTGATCAGCCCCAGCATTTT. This sequence encodes CASRRGLDQPQHF.